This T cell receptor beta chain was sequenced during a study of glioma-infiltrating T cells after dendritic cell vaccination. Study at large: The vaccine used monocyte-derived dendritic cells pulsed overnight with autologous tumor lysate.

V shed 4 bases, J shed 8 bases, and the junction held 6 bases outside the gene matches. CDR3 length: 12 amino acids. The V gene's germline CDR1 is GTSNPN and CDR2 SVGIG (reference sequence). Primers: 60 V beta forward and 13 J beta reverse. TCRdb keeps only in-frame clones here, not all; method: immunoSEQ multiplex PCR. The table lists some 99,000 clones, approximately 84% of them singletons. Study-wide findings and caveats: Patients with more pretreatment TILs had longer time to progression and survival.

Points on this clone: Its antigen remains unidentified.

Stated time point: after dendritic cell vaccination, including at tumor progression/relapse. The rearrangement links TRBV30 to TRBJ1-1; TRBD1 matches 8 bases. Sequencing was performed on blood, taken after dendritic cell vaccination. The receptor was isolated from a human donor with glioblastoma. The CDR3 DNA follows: TGTGCCTGGATAAGTACAGGGGGGGAAGCTTTCTTT. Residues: CAWISTGGEAFF.